This TCR beta chain was found in a study of blood T cell repertoires in COVID-19. Background on the study: Acute-phase and convalescent COVID-19 samples originated in the United States, Italy and Spain.

Deletions cut 1 base from V and 0 bases from J, with 10 bases between. CDR3 length equals 15 residues. The germline gives CDR1 KGHSH, CDR2 LQKENI. Profiled with immunoSEQ multiplex PCR; TCRdb holds only in-frame clones, not every one. The sample gives 84,000 or so clones, around four fifths of which show up once; around an eighth is in the top ten. The sequencing input was peripheral blood. V and J are TRBV18 and TRBJ2-7; D is perhaps TRBD1 (6 bases). The source of this sequence is a human donor in a cohort sampled during active COVID-19. This chain's CDR3 is CASSPRVDSSYEQYF. The DNA for the CDR3 is TGTGCCAGCTCACCACGAGTGGACAGCTCCTACGAGCAGTACTTC.